This T cell receptor (beta chain) was identified during a study of T cell changes during pregnancy in multiple sclerosis. This CDR3 region has 18 residues. Per germline, CDR1 MNHNS and CDR2 SASEGT. Trimming cost V 0 bases and J 0 bases; bases outside gene matches: 8. Using immunoSEQ multiplex PCR, the repertoire was profiled, and TCRdb retains in-frame clones only, with some absent. The profile shows 30,000 or so clones, almost 90% of them singletons. The TCR comes from a female donor in good health, enrolled as a control in a pregnancy study. The input for sequencing was CD4+ T cells from peripheral blood mononuclear cells, taken in the first trimester of pregnancy. The chain combines TRBV6-1 with TRBJ1-1, with TRBD1 matching 9 bases. The DNA of the CDR3 is TGTGCCAGCAGTGAAGCGATGGGACAGGGTTATTTGAACACTGAAGCTTTCTTT. It translates to CASSEAMGQGYLNTEAFF.